What follows are 8 T cell receptor beta chains derived from one specimen sequenced in a study of cytomegalovirus exposure and HLA in healthy donors. The PCR contained 60 Vbeta and 13 Jbeta primers. Using immunoSEQ multiplex PCR, the repertoire was profiled, and TCRdb retains in-frame clones only, with some absent. The sample holds 200,000 to 250,000 clones, almost 85% seen once. The sample taken for sequencing was PBMCs. Receptors were obtained from a woman aged 40-49 years in good health and CMV-seronegative.

The chain links TRBV9 to TRBJ1-2; D possibly corresponds to TRBD1 (5 bases). The CDR3 has 12 residues. The V end lost 2 bases, the J end lost 9 bases, and 11 bases lay between the germline ends. Germline V CDR1 and CDR2: SGDLS, YYNGEE. The CDR3 here is CASSVPGRSYTF. For the CDR3, the DNA is TGTGCCAGCAGCGTGCCAGGGCGCAGCTACACCTTC.

This clone was seen more than once but under ten times. J is TRBJ1-1 and V is TRBV18, with unresolved D. The CDR3 is made up of 15 amino acids. Trimming cost V 5 bases and J 1 base, with 14 bases left between them. Germline CDR1 is KGHSH and CDR2 is LQKENI. The CDR3 DNA is TGTGCCAGCTCAAGATCGACACCAGCGAACACTGAAGCTTTCTTT. Translation: CASSRSTPANTEAFF.

The chain uses TRBV7-9 and TRBJ2-5, with TRBD2 matching over 10 bases. Per the germline V gene, CDR1 is SEHNR and CDR2 is FQNEAQ (reference sequence). The CDR3 sequence is 17 residues long. V gave up 0 bases and J gave up 6 bases; unmatched junction bases: 10. The CDR3 DNA sequence: TGTGCCAGCAGCTTAGCAATGGCGGCTAGCGGGGGTCAGACCCAGTACTTC. Protein: CASSLAMAASGGQTQYF.

The chain uses TRBV7-2 and TRBJ2-7; TRBD2 is a possible D gene (5 bases). Between the trimmed V and J ends, which lost 5 bases and 4 bases, there was a span of 18 bases. CDR1 and CDR2 from the germline V gene are SGHTA and FQGNSA. This CDR3 has 15 residues. The CDR3 sequence is CASSPGLAFSYEQYF. CDR3 sequence (DNA): TGTGCCAGCAGCCCCGGCCTAGCTTTCTCGTACGAGCAGTACTTC.

V is TRBV5-4 and J is TRBJ1-2; maybe TRBD1 (5 bases). The length of the CDR3 is 15 residues. Between the trimmed V and J ends, which lost 0 bases and 5 bases, there was a span of 14 bases. In germline, CDR1 is SGHNT, CDR2 YYREEE (reference sequence). CDR3 nucleotide sequence: TGTGCCAGCAGCTTGGCCGGGGGGGGAATTTATGGCTACACCTTC. It is translated as CASSLAGGGIYGYTF.

The chain recombines TRBV6-1 with TRBJ2-2; the D gene is possibly TRBD2 (7 bases). Trimming took off 7 bases at V and 6 bases at J, with 15 bases between the two ends. CDR1 is MNHNS, CDR2 SASEGT, per germline. This CDR3 spans 14 amino acids. DNA of the CDR3: TGTGCCAGCAATACTTTAGGGGGGGCCGGGGAGCTGTTTTTT. It yields the protein CASNTLGGAGELFF.

This clone appeared once. The chain employs TRBV4-3 and TRBJ2-1, with 9 bases that match TRBD2. The CDR3 runs 15 residues. Unmatched junction bases numbered 7, after V lost 1 base and J lost 9 bases. The germline V gene has CDR1 LGHNA and CDR2 YSLEER. The CDR3 DNA sequence: TGCGCCAGCAGCCAAGCCCAGCGGGGGGTCGGTGAGCAGTTCTTC. Protein sequence: CASSQAQRGVGEQFF.

The gene calls are TRBV4-3 and TRBJ1-4; no clear D. CDR3 size: 17 residues. Germline CDR1 is LGHNA and CDR2 is YSLEER. The V end lost 0 bases, the J end lost 0 bases, and 11 bases lay between the germline ends. In DNA form, the CDR3 reads TGCGCCAGCAGCCAAGATGGTAGGCTAGCAACTAATGAAAAACTGTTTTTT. Translating gives CASSQDGRLATNEKLFF.